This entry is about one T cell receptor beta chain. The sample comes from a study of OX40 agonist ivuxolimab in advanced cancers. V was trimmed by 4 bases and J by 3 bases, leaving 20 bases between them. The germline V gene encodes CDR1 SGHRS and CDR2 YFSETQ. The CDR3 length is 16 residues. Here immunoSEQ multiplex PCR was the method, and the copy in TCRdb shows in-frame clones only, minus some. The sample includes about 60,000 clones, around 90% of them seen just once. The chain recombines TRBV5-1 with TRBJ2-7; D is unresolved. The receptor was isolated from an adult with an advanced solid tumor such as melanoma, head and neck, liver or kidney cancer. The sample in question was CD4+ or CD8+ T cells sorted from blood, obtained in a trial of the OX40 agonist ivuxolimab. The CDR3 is CASSPNRQASFYEQYF. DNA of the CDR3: TGCGCCAGCAGCCCAAATCGGCAGGCCAGTTTCTACGAGCAGTACTTC. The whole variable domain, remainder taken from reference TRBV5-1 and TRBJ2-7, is KAGVTQTPRYLIKTRGQQVTLSCSPISGHRSVSWYQQTPGQGLQFLFEYFSETQRNKGNFPGRFSGRQFSNSRSEMNVSTLELGDSALYLCASSPNRQASFYEQYFGPGTRLTVT.